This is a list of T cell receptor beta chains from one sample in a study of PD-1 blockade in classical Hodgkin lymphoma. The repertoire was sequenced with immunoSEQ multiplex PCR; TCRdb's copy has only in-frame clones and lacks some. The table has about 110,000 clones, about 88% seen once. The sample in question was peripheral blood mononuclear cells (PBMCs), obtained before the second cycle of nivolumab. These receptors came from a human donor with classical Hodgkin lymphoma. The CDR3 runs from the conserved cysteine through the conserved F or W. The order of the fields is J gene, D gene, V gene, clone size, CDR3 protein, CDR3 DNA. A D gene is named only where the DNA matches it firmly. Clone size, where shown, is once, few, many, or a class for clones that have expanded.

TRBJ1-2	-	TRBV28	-	CAQSRRRGYGYTF	TGTGCTCAGAGCAGGCGGAGGGGCTATGGCTACACCTTC
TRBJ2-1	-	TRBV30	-	CAWSLGAYNEQFF	TGTGCCTGGAGCCTGGGGGCCTACAATGAGCAGTTCTTC
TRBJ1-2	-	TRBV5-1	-	CASSLDTSNYGYTF	TGCGCCAGCAGCCTGGACACTTCTAACTATGGCTACACCTTC
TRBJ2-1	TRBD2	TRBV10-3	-	CAISYGTSGKGINEQFF	TGTGCCATCAGCTACGGGACTAGCGGGAAGGGGATCAATGAGCAGTTCTTC
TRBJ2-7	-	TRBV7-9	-	CASTAMGTYEQYF	TGTGCCAGCACAGCAATGGGGACATACGAGCAGTACTTC
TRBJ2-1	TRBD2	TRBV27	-	CASSLSLGGSIDEQFF	TGTGCCAGCAGTTTATCCCTAGGCGGGAGTATAGATGAGCAGTTCTTC
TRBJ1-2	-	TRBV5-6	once	CASSPGQGAYGYTF	TGTGCCAGCAGCCCCGGGCAGGGAGCCTATGGCTACACCTTC
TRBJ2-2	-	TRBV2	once	CASSGPFANTGELFF	TGTGCCAGCAGTGGTCCGTTTGCGAACACCGGGGAGCTGTTTTTT
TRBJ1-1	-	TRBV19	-	CASSIYGRNTEAFF	TGTGCCAGTAGTATATATGGGAGGAACACTGAAGCTTTCTTT
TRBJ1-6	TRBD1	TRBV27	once	CASSPWTGALYNSPLHF	TGTGCCAGCAGTCCTTGGACAGGAGCTTTATATAATTCACCCCTCCACTTT
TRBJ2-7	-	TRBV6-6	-	CASSYSEPTYEQYF	TGTGCCAGCAGTTACTCCGAACCGACTTACGAGCAGTACTTC
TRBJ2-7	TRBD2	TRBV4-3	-	CASSQELAGGPYEQYF	TGCGCCAGCAGCCAAGAATTGGCGGGAGGGCCCTACGAGCAGTACTTC
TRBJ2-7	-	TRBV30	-	CAWSAGVYEQYF	TGTGCCTGGAGTGCCGGGGTCTACGAGCAGTACTTC
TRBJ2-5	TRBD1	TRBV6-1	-	CATGGQGDRETQYF	TGTGCCACGGGGGGACAGGGGGATCGGGAGACCCAGTACTTC
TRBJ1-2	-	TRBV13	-	CASSLGVGANYGYTF	TGTGCCAGCAGCTTAGGAGTCGGTGCCAACTATGGCTACACCTTC
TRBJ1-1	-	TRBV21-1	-	CASSPGTEGPRWAFF	TGTGCCAGCAGCCCCGGGACAGAAGGGCCTCGGTGGGCTTTCTTT
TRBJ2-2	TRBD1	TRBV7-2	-	CASSLGTGGATGELFF	TGTGCCAGCAGCTTAGGGACAGGGGGCGCTACCGGGGAGCTGTTTTTT
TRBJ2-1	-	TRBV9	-	CASSVGSGEQFF	TGTGCCAGCAGCGTAGGCTCTGGTGAGCAGTTCTTC
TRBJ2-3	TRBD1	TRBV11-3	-	CASSPGQGVTDTQYF	TGTGCCAGCAGCCCTGGGCAGGGGGTCACAGATACGCAGTATTTT
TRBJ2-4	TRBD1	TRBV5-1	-	CASSFTQGAKNIQYF	TGCGCCAGCAGCTTTACACAGGGGGCCAAAAACATTCAGTACTTC
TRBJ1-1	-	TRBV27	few	CASSYLPSAVEVNTEAFF	TGTGCCAGCAGTTATTTACCCTCGGCGGTGGAAGTGAACACTGAAGCTTTCTTT
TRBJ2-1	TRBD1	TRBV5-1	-	CASSLGQGKYNEQFF	TGCGCCAGCAGCTTGGGACAGGGGAAATACAATGAGCAGTTCTTC
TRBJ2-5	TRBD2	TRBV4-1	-	CASSQTGTSGRARETQYF	TGCGCCAGCAGCCAAACGGGGACTAGCGGGAGGGCCCGGGAGACCCAGTACTTC
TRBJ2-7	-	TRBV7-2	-	CASSLSYEQYF	TGTGCCAGCAGCCTCTCCTACGAGCAGTACTTC
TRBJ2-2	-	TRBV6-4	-	CASSDREANTGELFF	TGTGCCAGCAGCGACAGAGAAGCGAACACCGGGGAGCTGTTTTTT
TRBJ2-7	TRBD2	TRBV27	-	CASSFRLAGDEQYF	TGTGCCAGCAGTTTTAGACTAGCGGGAGACGAGCAGTACTTC
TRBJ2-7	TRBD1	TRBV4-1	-	CASSQGGTGTGYEQYF	TGCGCCAGCAGCCAAGGCGGGACAGGGACGGGTTACGAGCAGTACTTC
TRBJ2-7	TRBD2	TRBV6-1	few	CASSDSGISYEQYF	TGTGCCAGCAGTGATAGCGGGATTAGTTACGAGCAGTACTTC
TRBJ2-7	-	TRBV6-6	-	CASSFTQGLFLYEQYF	TGTGCCAGCAGTTTTACGCAGGGACTCTTCCTCTACGAGCAGTACTTC
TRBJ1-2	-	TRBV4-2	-	CASSQGASDPGYGYTF	TGTGCCAGCAGCCAAGGGGCCTCGGACCCGGGTTATGGCTACACCTTC
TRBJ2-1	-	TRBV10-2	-	CASGAALNEQFF	TGCGCCAGTGGAGCGGCCCTCAATGAGCAGTTCTTC
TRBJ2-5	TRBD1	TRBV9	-	CASSVGTGTTLETQYF	TGTGCCAGCAGCGTTGGGACAGGGACCACGCTGGAGACCCAGTACTTC
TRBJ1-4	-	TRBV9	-	CASSSPHFEGGNEKLFF	TGTGCCAGCAGCTCCCCCCACTTCGAGGGGGGTAATGAAAAACTGTTTTTT
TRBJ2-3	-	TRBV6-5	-	CASSPGTDHTDTQYF	TGTGCCAGCAGTCCCGGGACCGATCACACAGATACGCAGTATTTT
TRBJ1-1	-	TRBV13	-	CASSSDTEAFF	TGTGCCAGCAGCTCGGACACTGAAGCTTTCTTT
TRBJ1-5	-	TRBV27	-	CASSPQSYSNQPQHF	TGTGCCAGCAGTCCCCAGAGTTATAGCAATCAGCCCCAGCATTTT
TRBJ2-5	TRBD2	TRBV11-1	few	CASSLLAGGTQYF	TGTGCCAGCAGCTTACTAGCGGGAGGGACCCAGTACTTC
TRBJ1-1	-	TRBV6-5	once	CASPDSMNTEAFF	TGTGCCAGCCCGGACAGCATGAACACTGAAGCTTTCTTT
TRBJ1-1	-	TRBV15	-	CATSRDRIGRVTEAFF	TGTGCCACCAGCAGAGATAGGATAGGCCGGGTCACTGAAGCTTTCTTT
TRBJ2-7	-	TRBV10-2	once	CASSEISAKSYEQYF	TGCGCCAGCAGTGAGATTTCCGCCAAGTCGTACGAGCAGTACTTC
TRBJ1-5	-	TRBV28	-	CASSLFDIRGDGPQHF	TGTGCCAGCAGTTTGTTCGACATCAGGGGTGATGGGCCCCAGCATTTT